This TCR beta chain was identified in a study of CD8 T cells in Susac syndrome. A quantity of about 0.5 to 1 ug RNA underwent reverse transcription using random hexamers. TCRdb used MiXCR to reprocess the immunoSEQ multiplex PCR reads, holding one entry per CDR3 protein. The profile shows 53,000 or so distinct CDR3 sequences, approximately 94% of them singletons. The CDR3 runs to 15 residues. Germline V gene sequence: CDR1 SGHNT, CDR2 YYREEE (reference sequence). Trimming at V came to 0 bases and at J to 6 bases, leaving 6 bases not matched to a gene. The TCR was taken from a human donor in good health. The sample taken for sequencing was CD8+ T cells from PBMCs. The rearrangement links TRBV5-4 to TRBJ2-3; TRBD2 matches 8 bases. Here the CDR3 reads CASSLDTSGLDTQYF. CDR3 coding DNA: TGTGCCAGCAGCTTGGATACTAGCGGCCTGGATACGCAGTATTTT.